These T cell receptor beta chains were read from a single sample in a study of early T cells in non-severe SARS-CoV-2 infection. Using its own MiXCR run on the 5' RACE reads, TCRdb lists one record per CDR3 protein. The sample records approximately 90,000 distinct CDR3 sequences, approximately 9.9% being singletons. The specimen was whole blood, collected at baseline. The receptors derive from an adult who was a healthcare worker with PCR-confirmed SARS-CoV-2 infection or an uninfected control (not recorded which). Both conserved end residues are trimmed from each CDR3.

J gene,V gene,CDR3 protein
TRBJ2-1,TRBV20-1,SAAQGGRALDNEQF
TRBJ1-5,TRBV10-3,AISDYHRDSPLFNQPQH
TRBJ1-3,TRBV5-8,ASKGDENTIY
TRBJ1-2,TRBV6-1,ASRPDGGTGYT
TRBJ2-7,TRBV5-1,ASTRAPGQGYEQY
TRBJ1-1,TRBV29-1,SGGQARSTEAF
TRBJ1-1,TRBV7-9,ASSRGDRTVSEAF
TRBJ2-2,TRBV12-5,ASGLLLAGGPGELF
TRBJ2-7,TRBV3-1,ASSQGGGDEQY
TRBJ1-6,TRBV9,ASSVAGWNNSPLH
TRBJ2-3,TRBV18,ASSAMTDGTDTQY
TRBJ2-7,TRBV3-1,ASRGTGYEQY
TRBJ1-5,TRBV7-9,ASSSWAENSNQPQH
TRBJ1-5,TRBV5-5,ASSLEWSNQPQH
TRBJ1-1,TRBV5-5,ASSSWNTEAF
TRBJ2-3,TRBV6-5,ASSYELAGDSDTQY
TRBJ2-3,TRBV20-1,SAIARGDTQY